The rows below give T cell receptor beta chains drawn from one sample of a study of regulatory T cells in long-lasting Graves disease. Each CDR3 protein gets one entry after TCRdb re-called the multiplex PCR reads with MiXCR. The sample carries approximately 460,000 distinct CDR3 sequences, about a sixth recorded once. These records were also assigned to another study, of T cells in Graves' hyperthyroidism and ophthalmopathy.

Source: peripheral blood mononuclear cells (PBMCs), taken at new diagnosis, from a patient treated with antithyroid drugs. The source of these receptors is a woman in her 30s with Graves disease. The CDR3 runs from the conserved cysteine through the conserved F or W. A D gene is named only where the DNA matches it firmly. The listing skips clone size in some rows; elsewhere it reads once, few, many or a size class.

j_gene | abundance | v_gene | d_gene | CDR3nt | CDR3aa
TRBJ2-2 | many | TRBV24-1 | TRBD1 | TGTGCCACGGGGACAGGGAACACCGGGGAGCTGTTTTTT | CATGTGNTGELFF
TRBJ1-5 | few | TRBV5-6 | - | TGTGCCAGCAGCTCGGGAGGGGCCGTCAGGAGACAGCATTTT | CASSSGGAVRRQHF
TRBJ2-3 | many | TRBV7-9 | TRBD1 | TGTGCCAGCAGCCCCTCGCGGCCGACAGGGACGGCAGATACGCAGTATTTT | CASSPSRPTGTADTQYF
TRBJ2-4 | - | TRBV19 | - | TGTGCCGTCCAAGGGGAAGGCCGGGGCAAAAACATTCAGTACTTC | CAVQGEGRGKNIQYF
TRBJ2-1 | many | TRBV28 | - | TGTGCCAGCAGAATGAGGCAGGGGAGCTCCTACAATGAGCAGTTCTTC | CASRMRQGSSYNEQFF
TRBJ1-1 | many | TRBV3-1 | - | TGTGCCAGCAGCCTGGGAATTTCGGACACTGAAGCTTTCTTT | CASSLGISDTEAFF
TRBJ2-1 | many | TRBV3-1 | TRBD1 | TGTGCCAGCAGCAGAGGGACAGGGTCCCACAATGAGCAGTTCTTC | CASSRGTGSHNEQFF
TRBJ1-6 | - | TRBV7-6 | - | TGTGCCAGCAGCCAAGGGGGGGGGGGGTCACCCCTCCACTTT | CASSQGGGGSPLHF
TRBJ2-3 | few | TRBV20-1 | TRBD2 | TGCAGTGCGTGGACTAGCGGGAGCGCGGGGGTCACAGATACGCAGTATTTT | CSAWTSGSAGVTDTQYF
TRBJ2-7 | many | TRBV7-2 | - | TGTGCCAGCAGCTTAGGACAGCCCTACGAGCAGTACTTC | CASSLGQPYEQYF
TRBJ1-2 | many | TRBV29-1 | - | TGCAGCGTCGACCAGGAGTCTAACTATGGCTACACCTTC | CSVDQESNYGYTF
TRBJ2-1 | few | TRBV9 | - | TGTGCCAGCAGCGTAGCATTTAGGAAGGTCTCCTACAATGAGCAGTTCTTC | CASSVAFRKVSYNEQFF
TRBJ2-7 | - | TRBV11-3 | - | TGTGCCAGCAGTAACGGGGCAGGCAGGTCCTACGAGCAGTACTTC | CASSNGAGRSYEQYF
TRBJ2-1 | many | TRBV27 | TRBD2 | TGTGCCAGCAGTTTGATAAGGCTAGCGGGAGGCAACTCCTACAATGAGCAGTTCTTC | CASSLIRLAGGNSYNEQFF
TRBJ2-3 | many | TRBV7-2 | - | TGTGCCAGCAGCAAGGTGTGGGGCAGGGGCACAGATACGCAGTATTTT | CASSKVWGRGTDTQYF
TRBJ2-7 | many | TRBV3-1 | - | TGTGCCAGCAGCCAAGGTCCAGCCTCTTCCTACGAGCAGTACTTC | CASSQGPASSYEQYF
TRBJ1-1 | many | TRBV20-1 | - | TGCAGTGCTAGCCACCCTCGCCCCACAGGGGAAGCTTTCTTT | CSASHPRPTGEAFF
TRBJ2-2 | many | TRBV27 | TRBD2 | TGTGCCAGCAACCAAAAGTTGAGATTGCGGCTAGCGGGAATCGGCGGGGAGCTGTTTTTT | CASNQKLRLRLAGIGGELFF
TRBJ2-6 | - | TRBV7-8 | - | TGTGCCAGCAGCTTAGCGCGGGGGCACACGGGTGGGGCCAACGTCCTGACTTTC | CASSLARGHTGGANVLTF
TRBJ2-5 | many | TRBV3-1 | TRBD1 | TGTGCCAGCAGCCAAGATGAGGGAGCAGGGGGTGATCAAGAGACCCAGTACTTC | CASSQDEGAGGDQETQYF
TRBJ2-1 | many | TRBV11-2 | TRBD2 | TGTGCCAGCAGCTTTGGACTAGCGGACCTCATGGGGCAGTTCTTC | CASSFGLADLMGQFF
TRBJ2-7 | many | TRBV28 | TRBD2 | TGTGCCAGCAGTTTCGGGGGGAACTACGAGCAGTACTTC | CASSFGGNYEQYF
TRBJ1-5 | many | TRBV27 | - | TGTGCCACTCAGGCACTTACAGGGTTAAGCAATCAGCCCCAGCATTTT | CATQALTGLSNQPQHF
TRBJ2-3 | - | TRBV19 | - | TGTGCCAGTAGTACGGCTAGCCATACAGATACGCAGTATTTT | CASSTASHTDTQYF
TRBJ2-7 | many | TRBV20-1 | - | TGCAGTCCAAAGGATCCGGCGCACTCCTACGAGCAGTACTTC | CSPKDPAHSYEQYF
TRBJ1-1 | many | TRBV7-9 | - | TGTGCCAGCAGCTTAGGTAGCCGGGACTACCTCTTGAACACTGAAGCTTTCTTT | CASSLGSRDYLLNTEAFF
TRBJ1-1 | few | TRBV7-2 | - | TGTGCCAGCAGCCACGGGACATCCATGAACACTGAAGCTTTCTTT | CASSHGTSMNTEAFF
TRBJ2-7 | - | TRBV15 | TRBD2 | TGTGCCACCAGCAGAGGGGGACTAGCCGTCTACGAGCAGTACTTC | CATSRGGLAVYEQYF
TRBJ2-7 | - | TRBV6-5 | - | TGTGCCAGCAGTTCCCCCGCGAGGTACTACGAGCAGTACTTC | CASSSPARYYEQYF
TRBJ2-2 | - | TRBV7-9 | TRBD1 | TGTGCCAACCCATTAACGGACAGGGGGCAACTTTTGGGCACCGGGGAGCTGTTTTTT | CANPLTDRGQLLGTGELFF
TRBJ2-3 | few | TRBV6-4 | - | TGTGCCAGCAGTGAGGGGGAGACAGATACGCAGTATTTT | CASSEGETDTQYF
TRBJ1-4 | many | TRBV2 | TRBD1 | TGTGCCAGCAGCCTCACCTTACAGGGGGCTAGGGAAAAACTGTTTTTT | CASSLTLQGAREKLFF
TRBJ2-7 | few | TRBV27 | - | TGTGCCAGCGGCAATAGAGAGCAGTACTTC | CASGNREQYF
TRBJ1-2 | - | TRBV25-1 | TRBD1 | TGTGCCAGCAGTATTACCGGGACAGGGGAAGCTAACTATGGCTACACCTTC | CASSITGTGEANYGYTF
TRBJ2-5 | many | TRBV6-2/TRBV6-3 | TRBD2 | TGTGCCAGCGCGGACCGACCGGCTAGCGGGGAGACCCAGTACTTC | CASADRPASGETQYF
TRBJ1-2 | many | TRBV2 | - | TGTGCCAGCCTCACCGGTCCCGGGACGGCGCGCGTTAACTATGGCTACACCTTC | CASLTGPGTARVNYGYTF
TRBJ1-1 | - | TRBV24-1 | TRBD1 | TGTGCCACCAGGAACCCGACAGGGTCTGAAGCTTTCTTT | CATRNPTGSEAFF
TRBJ2-1 | few | TRBV27 | - | TGTGCCAGCAGTTTATTTGAGGCAGGGACGTACAATGAGCAGTTCTTC | CASSLFEAGTYNEQFF
TRBJ2-1 | few | TRBV6-5 | - | TGTGCCAGCAGTTACTCTCAATGGAGAGGTGAGCAGTTCTTC | CASSYSQWRGEQFF
TRBJ1-5 | - | TRBV2 | TRBD1 | TGTGCCAGCAGTCCCGACCGACAGGGCCGGAATCAGCCCCAGCATTTT | CASSPDRQGRNQPQHF
TRBJ2-1 | many | TRBV2 | - | TGTGCCACCCGATGGGCGGAGGGCAATGAGCAGTTCTTC | CATRWAEGNEQFF
TRBJ2-1 | - | TRBV7-2 | - | TGTGCCAGCAGCTTAGAAGGGAGTACAGCTTACAATGAGCAGTTCTTC | CASSLEGSTAYNEQFF
TRBJ1-6 | - | TRBV3-1 | - | TGTGCCAGCAGCCAAGTCCGGTCTTATAATTCACCCCTCCACTTT | CASSQVRSYNSPLHF
TRBJ1-5 | many | TRBV30 | TRBD1 | TGTGCCTGGAACGCAGGGGGCGGTCAGCCCCAGCATTTT | CAWNAGGGQPQHF
TRBJ2-4 | - | TRBV7-9 | TRBD2 | TGTGCCAGCAGCCCGCGAGCGGGAGGGGATACTCAGTACTTC | CASSPRAGGDTQYF